One and the same sample provided the 10 T cell receptor beta chains below, sequenced in a study of blood T cells in healthy people across ages. A second PCR, run for roughly 7 to 11 cycles, used a sample-barcoded 5' primer plus a J-beta primer mix. In TCRdb, the 5' RACE reads were re-called with MiXCR into one record per CDR3 protein. The table includes hundreds of thousands of distinct CDR3 sequences, around 45% detected once. The sample comprised blood. All receptors come from a woman aged 55-70 years in good health.

The chain uses TRBV2 and TRBJ2-1, with D perhaps TRBD2 (5 bases). V gave up 6 bases and J gave up 10 bases, with 7 bases separating them. CDR1 is SNHLY and CDR2 is FYNNEI in the germline V gene. The CDR3 covers 10 residues. CDR3: CASRVAEQFF. CDR3 nucleotide sequence: TGTGCCAGCAGAGTAGCGGAGCAGTTCTTC.

This clonotype was seen a few times. The rearrangement links TRBV4-3 to TRBJ1-5; 9 bases map to TRBD1. The ends lost 0 bases at V and 6 bases at J; junction bases unmatched: 9. CDR1 is LGHNA, CDR2 YSLEER, per germline. The CDR3 length is 17 residues. CDR3 sequence: CASSQEGYTGGGQPQHF. The CDR3 DNA is TGCGCCAGCAGCCAAGAGGGTTACACAGGGGGCGGTCAGCCCCAGCATTTT.

In this sample, this clonotype turned up a few times. The V gene is TRBV24-1, the J gene TRBJ1-5; D remains ambiguous. Germline values: CDR1 KGHDR, CDR2 SFDVKD. This CDR3 has 13 residues. V lost 3 bases to trimming and J lost 6 bases, with 8 bases between them. CDR3 in DNA: TGTGCCACCAGTGATCGGATAGGTCAGCCCCAGCATTTT. It yields the protein CATSDRIGQPQHF.

On this clonotype: The junction does not match germline at one end; this may be a read error. This sequence joins TRBV27 and TRBJ2-1; the D is unclear. CDR1 is MNHEY, CDR2 SMNVEV, per germline (reference sequence). The CDR3 loop spans 13 amino acids. CDR3 region: CARSLSAYNEQFF. Written as DNA, the CDR3 is TGTGCCCGCAGTTTATCTGCCTACAATGAGCAGTTCTTC.

This clonotype was found a few times. The chain recombines TRBV20-1 with TRBJ2-7; D remains unclear. V lost 2 bases, J lost 3 bases, and 8 bases lay in between. This CDR3 region has 12 residues. CDR1 and CDR2 (germline): DFQATT, SNEGSKA (reference sequence). CDR3 residues: CSARRFGYEQYF. DNA of the CDR3: TGCAGTGCTAGAAGATTTGGCTACGAGCAGTACTTC.

The V and J genes are TRBV5-1 and TRBJ2-7; no reliable D call. The CDR3 loop spans 15 amino acids. Trimming left V 4 bases short and J 0 bases short, with 14 bases between. The V gene's germline CDR1 is SGHRS and CDR2 YFSETQ. The CDR3 sequence: CASSERAAGSYEQYF. The CDR3 bases are TGCGCCAGCAGCGAACGGGCAGCCGGCTCCTACGAGCAGTACTTC. Full variable domain (outside the CDR3, taken from reference TRBV5-1 and TRBJ2-7): KAGVTQTPRYLIKTRGQQVTLSCSPISGHRSVSWYQQTPGQGLQFLFEYFSETQRNKGNFPGRFSGRQFSNSRSEMNVSTLELGDSALYLCASSERAAGSYEQYFGPGTRLTVT.

This chain joins TRBV24-1 and TRBJ2-1; D might be TRBD1 (5 bases). V was pared by 4 bases and J by 10 bases, with 10 bases between. The CDR3 covers 12 residues. The V gene's germline CDR1 is KGHDR and CDR2 SFDVKD. The CDR3 DNA sequence: TGTGCCACCAGTGAGTCGCACAGGGAGCAGTTCTTC. Translated: CATSESHREQFF.

The chain uses TRBV9 and TRBJ1-1; the D gene is possibly TRBD1 (5 bases). With 5 bases removed from V and 1 base from J, the gap between germline ends came to 9 bases. This CDR3 region has 13 residues. The germline V gene encodes CDR1 SGDLS and CDR2 YYNGEE. The CDR3 DNA sequence: TGTGCCAGCAGATCAGGGACGAACACTGAAGCTTTCTTT. This codes for CASRSGTNTEAFF.

The chain carries TRBV7-9 and TRBJ2-5; D gene uncertain. This CDR3 spans 15 amino acids. Looked up from germline, CDR1 is SEHNR and CDR2 is FQNEAQ (reference sequence). Trimming shortened V by 0 bases and J by 6 bases, and 14 bases separated the two germline ends. DNA of the CDR3: TGTGCCAGCAGCTTAGCGCTAACAGACCGGCAGACCCAGTACTTC. Protein: CASSLALTDRQTQYF.

The chain is built from TRBV20-1 and TRBJ2-6; D is possibly TRBD2 (6 bases). This CDR3 has 16 amino acids. CDR1 is DFQATT, CDR2 SNEGSKA, per germline (reference sequence). The CDR3 spells CRPSGRRDSGANVLTF. The CDR3 coding sequence is TGCAGGCCTTCTGGGCGGAGGGACTCTGGGGCCAACGTCCTGACTTTC.